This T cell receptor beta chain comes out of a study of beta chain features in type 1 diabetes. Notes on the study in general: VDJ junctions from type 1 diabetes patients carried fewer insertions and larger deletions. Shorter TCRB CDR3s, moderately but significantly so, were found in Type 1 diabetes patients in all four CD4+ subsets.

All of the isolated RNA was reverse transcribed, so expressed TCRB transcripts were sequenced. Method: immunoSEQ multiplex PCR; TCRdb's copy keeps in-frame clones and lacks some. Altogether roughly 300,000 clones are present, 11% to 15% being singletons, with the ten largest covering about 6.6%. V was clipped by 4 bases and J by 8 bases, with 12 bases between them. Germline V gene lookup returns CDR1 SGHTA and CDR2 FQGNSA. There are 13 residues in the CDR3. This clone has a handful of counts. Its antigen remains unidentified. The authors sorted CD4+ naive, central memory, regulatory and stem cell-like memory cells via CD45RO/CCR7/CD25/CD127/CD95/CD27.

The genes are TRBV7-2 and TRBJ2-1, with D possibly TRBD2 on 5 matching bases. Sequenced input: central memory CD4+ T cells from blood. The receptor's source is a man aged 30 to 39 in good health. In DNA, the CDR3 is TGTGCCAGCAGCTACGGGGTGGGCGATGAGCAGTTCTTC. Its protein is CASSYGVGDEQFF.